This T cell receptor (beta chain) was sequenced in a study of CD8 T cells in Susac syndrome. A quantity of about 0.45 to 1 ug RNA underwent reverse transcription using random hexamers. In TCRdb, the immunoSEQ multiplex PCR reads were re-called with MiXCR into one record per CDR3 protein. The table has approximately 160,000 distinct CDR3 sequences, under 95% seen once. This CDR3 has 13 amino acids. Between the trimmed V and J ends, which lost 3 bases and 4 bases, there was a span of 8 bases. Per germline, CDR1 SGHNT and CDR2 YYREEE (reference sequence). In the multiple sclerosis control group, patients were treatment-naive and had stable or active relapsing-remitting disease. TEMRA cells were enriched by FACS, and CD4+ and CD8+ T cells were negatively isolated.

The material sequenced was CD4+ T cells from PBMCs. The TCR was taken from a human donor with multiple sclerosis. The genes are TRBV5-4 and TRBJ1-5; the D gene is possibly TRBD1 (5 bases). In DNA form, the CDR3 reads TGTGCCAGCAGCTCGGGGCAAAATCAGCCCCAGCATTTT. Translation: CASSSGQNQPQHF. Supplemented by reference TRBV5-4 and TRBJ1-5, the full variable domain reads ETGVTQSPTHLIKTRGQQVTLRCSSQSGHNTVSWYQQALGQGPQFIFQYYREEENGRGNFPPRFSGLQFPNYSSELNVNALELDDSALYLCASSSGQNQPQHFGDGTRLSIL.